The rows below give T cell receptor beta chains drawn from one sample of a study of CXCR3-negative and CXCR3-positive naive CD8 T cells. TCRdb reprocessed the 5' RACE reads and keeps a single row for each CDR3 protein, giving no DNA. Its listing shows some 130,000 distinct CDR3 sequences. The sample was naive CXCR3+ CD8+ T cells from blood. All receptors come from a human donor in good health. Some clones in this sample may be carry-over from other donors' samples. CDR3s include the opening cysteine and the closing phenylalanine or tryptophan.

j_gene: TRBJ2-7; v_gene: TRBV4-1; CDR3aa: CASSHRLALYEQYF
j_gene: TRBJ2-1; v_gene: TRBV4-1; CDR3aa: CASSRAGLAEGLDNEQFF
j_gene: TRBJ2-3; v_gene: TRBV6-2/TRBV6-3; CDR3aa: CASTPLRGVVGTDTQYF
j_gene: TRBJ1-2; v_gene: TRBV20-1; CDR3aa: CSARDSDMGFYGYTF
j_gene: TRBJ2-3; v_gene: TRBV7-9; CDR3aa: CASSDLAAIHTDTQYF
j_gene: TRBJ2-7; v_gene: TRBV4-1; CDR3aa: CASSQGHRDYEQYF
j_gene: TRBJ2-7; v_gene: TRBV29-1; CDR3aa: CSVVGPETSYEQYF
j_gene: TRBJ1-1; v_gene: TRBV6-6; CDR3aa: CASSYPGGTEAFF
j_gene: TRBJ1-1; v_gene: TRBV29-1; CDR3aa: CSVVALTEAFF
j_gene: TRBJ2-1; v_gene: TRBV5-1; CDR3aa: CASSFARDGRNEQFF
j_gene: TRBJ2-7; v_gene: TRBV13; CDR3aa: CASSRDPGLAGGSRPYEQYF